Sequencing of this T cell receptor beta chain was carried out in a study of cytomegalovirus exposure and HLA in healthy donors. Study summary: Of 300 to 450 genotyped donors, about 81% clustered with self-reported Caucasian donors.

General observations from the study: An apparent linkage of common viral pathogens to several of the most significant clusters emerged in a later analysis.

The PCR ran on 60 Vbeta and 13 Jbeta primers. Per the study methods: Later work found tens of millions of unique TCR beta chains, with 9.5 million to 12 million shared. Sequenced by immunoSEQ multiplex PCR; TCRdb stores in-frame clones only, minus some. V, J and clone size are taken as reported in that table, and D and trimming were inferred from the DNA itself. The sample consists of around 150,000 clones, just under 80% of them appearing once. About this clone: What it binds is unknown.

Whereas donors were nominally healthy upon sampling, unrecorded immune exposures were probable. Germline values: CDR1 SGHRS, CDR2 YFSETQ. The CDR3 has 15 amino acids. The J segment lost 4 bases and the V segment lost 2 bases, leaving 8 bases of the junction unmatched. The chain joins TRBV5-1 to TRBJ2-5; 7 bases align to TRBD1. This TCR was sampled from a male donor in good health and CMV-seronegative. The specimen sequenced was PBMCs. The CDR3 DNA is TGCGCCAGCAGCTTTGACAGGGTAAACGGAGAGACCCAGTACTTC. This encodes CASSFDRVNGETQYF.